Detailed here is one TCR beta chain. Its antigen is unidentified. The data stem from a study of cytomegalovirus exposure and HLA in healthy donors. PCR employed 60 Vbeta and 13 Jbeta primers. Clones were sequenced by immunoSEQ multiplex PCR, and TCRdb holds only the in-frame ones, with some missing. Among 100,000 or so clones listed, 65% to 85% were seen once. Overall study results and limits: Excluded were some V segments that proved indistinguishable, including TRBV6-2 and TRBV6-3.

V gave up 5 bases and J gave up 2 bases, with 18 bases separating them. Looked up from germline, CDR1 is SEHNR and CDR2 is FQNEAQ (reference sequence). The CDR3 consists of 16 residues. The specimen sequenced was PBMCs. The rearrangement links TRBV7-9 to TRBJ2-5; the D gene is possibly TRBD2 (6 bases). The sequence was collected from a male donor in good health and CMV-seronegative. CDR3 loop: CASSGLAGFLQETQYF. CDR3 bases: TGTGCCAGCAGCGGGCTGGCGGGATTTTTACAAGAGACCCAGTACTTC.